This TCR beta chain came from a study of T-cell memory formation after mild COVID-19. Study-wide findings and caveats: Of the contracting clones, CD4+ ones lay mainly in CM and EM, and CD8+ ones in EMRA. Clones contracting over day 15 to 85 were CD4/CD8 balanced, with later expanders leaning CD4+. Some SARS-CoV-2-responding clones were already detected in memory before infection.

As concerns this clonotype: Its antigen is not identified.

V lost 3 bases and J lost 0, with 5 bases in between. This CDR3 region has 14 residues. 5'RACE, which relied on constant-segment primers, yielded TCR alpha and TCR beta cDNA libraries carrying sample barcodes and UMIs. In TCRdb, the 5' RACE reads were re-called with MiXCR into one record per CDR3 protein. Among 400,000 to 550,000 distinct CDR3 sequences listed, 25% were seen once. This sequence joins TRBV12-3 or TRBV12-4 and TRBJ2-2; no reliable D call. This TCR derives from an adult woman who had mild COVID-19 (a few samples of this study predate the infection). Cell type and time point are not known. Sequenced sample: PBMCs or a T cell subset sorted from them (not recorded which). The CDR3 DNA is TGTGCCAGCAGTTTCTCCGCGAACACCGGGGAGCTGTTTTTT. Translation: CASSFSANTGELFF.